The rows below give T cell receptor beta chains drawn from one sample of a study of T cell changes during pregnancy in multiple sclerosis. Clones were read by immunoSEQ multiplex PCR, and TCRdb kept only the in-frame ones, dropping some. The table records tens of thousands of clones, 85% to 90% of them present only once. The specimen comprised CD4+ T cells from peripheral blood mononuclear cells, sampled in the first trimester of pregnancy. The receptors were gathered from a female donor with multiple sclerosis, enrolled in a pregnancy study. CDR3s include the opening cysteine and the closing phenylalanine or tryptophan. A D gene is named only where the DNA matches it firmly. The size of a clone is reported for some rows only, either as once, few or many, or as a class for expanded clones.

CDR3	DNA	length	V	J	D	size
CASSFQGAGMNTEAFF	TGCGCCAGCAGCTTCCAGGGCGCGGGAATGAACACTGAAGCTTTCTTT	16	TRBV5-1	TRBJ1-1	-	-
CAWSDRRLNEKLFF	TGTGCCTGGAGTGACAGGAGACTTAATGAAAAACTGTTTTTT	14	TRBV30	TRBJ1-4	-	-
CTSSPPGQVWGGTQYF	TGCACCAGCAGCCCCCCCGGACAGGTCTGGGGCGGTACGCAGTATTTT	16	TRBV1	TRBJ2-3	-	medium-sized
CASSLTLLDTQYF	TGTGCCAGCAGTCTTACTCTTTTGGATACGCAGTATTTT	13	TRBV6-5	TRBJ2-3	-	-
CASSLRVIGTEAFF	TGTGCCAGCAGCCTCAGGGTGATAGGGACTGAAGCTTTCTTT	14	TRBV6-1	TRBJ1-1	-	-
CASSPWGATGNTIYF	TGTGCCAGCTCACCCTGGGGCGCGACTGGAAACACCATATATTTT	15	TRBV18	TRBJ1-3	-	-
CASSAGDRGSNEKLFF	TGTGCCAGCAGCGCCGGGGACAGGGGATCTAATGAAAAACTGTTTTTT	16	TRBV7-9	TRBJ1-4	TRBD1	-
CASLTSGRRNNEQFF	TGTGCCAGCTTGACTAGCGGGAGAAGGAACAATGAGCAGTTCTTC	15	TRBV2	TRBJ2-1	TRBD2	-
CASSLGGGNNEQFF	TGTGCCAGCAGCTTAGGAGGAGGAAACAATGAGCAGTTCTTC	14	TRBV9	TRBJ2-1	-	-
CASSLGTGGGTGELFF	TGTGCCAGCAGCTTAGGGACAGGGGGGGGAACCGGGGAGCTGTTTTTT	16	TRBV7-2	TRBJ2-2	TRBD1	-
CASSAKTSGRLTDTQYF	TGTGCCAGCAGCGCCAAGACTAGCGGGAGGTTAACAGATACGCAGTATTTT	17	TRBV9	TRBJ2-3	TRBD2	-
CASSIVAAGNTIYF	TGTGCCAGTAGTATAGTAGCCGCTGGAAACACCATATATTTT	14	TRBV19	TRBJ1-3	-	-
CATSRGRTADVEAFF	TGTGCCACCAGCAGGGGGAGGACGGCGGACGTTGAAGCTTTCTTT	15	TRBV15	TRBJ1-1	-	-
CASSIISGGHVLTF	TGTGCCAGTAGTATAATTAGCGGCGGCCACGTCCTGACTTTC	14	TRBV19	TRBJ2-6	-	once
CASSPGRAGNTIYF	TGTGCCAGCAGCCCGGGGAGGGCTGGAAACACCATATATTTT	14	TRBV7-9	TRBJ1-3	-	-
CASSPWTGARLISSYEQYF	TGTGCCAGCAGCCCCTGGACAGGGGCTAGACTGATTAGCTCCTACGAGCAGTACTTC	19	TRBV14	TRBJ2-7	TRBD1	-
CASSADAVSYEQYF	TGCGCCAGCAGCGCTGATGCGGTCTCCTACGAGCAGTACTTC	14	TRBV5-1	TRBJ2-7	-	-
CASSLRLAGDFF	TGTGCCAGCAGCTTGCGTCTAGCGGGAGATTTCTTC	12	TRBV5-8	TRBJ2-1	TRBD2	-
CASSLWIGGQGDIQYF	TGTGCCAGCAGCTTATGGATAGGAGGACAGGGCGACATTCAGTACTTC	16	TRBV7-9	TRBJ2-4	TRBD1	-
CASGLAGPYEQYF	TGTGCCAGCGGGCTAGCGGGGCCCTACGAGCAGTACTTC	13	TRBV28	TRBJ2-7	TRBD2	-
CALQGGNTIYF	TGTGCCCTACAGGGGGGAAACACCATATATTTT	11	TRBV30	TRBJ1-3	TRBD1	-
CASSFMTSGRTTQYF	TGTGCCAGCAGCTTCATGACTAGCGGGAGGACGACGCAGTATTTT	15	TRBV5-6	TRBJ2-3	TRBD2	-
CASSSRQSTDTQYF	TGTGCCAGCAGCTCCCGACAGAGCACAGATACGCAGTATTTT	14	TRBV9	TRBJ2-3	-	-
CASSLRQGAAEAFF	TGTGCCAGCAGCTTGAGGCAAGGGGCCGCTGAAGCTTTCTTT	14	TRBV5-4	TRBJ1-1	-	-
CASKSGTHANYGYTF	TGTGCCAGCAAATCAGGCACTCACGCTAACTATGGCTACACCTTC	15	TRBV2	TRBJ1-2	-	-
CASRIQSTDTQYF	TGTGCCAGCAGAATCCAAAGCACAGATACGCAGTATTTT	13	TRBV28	TRBJ2-3	-	-
CASTQGAGRTDTQYF	TGTGCCAGCACCCAAGGGGCAGGCCGCACAGATACGCAGTATTTT	15	TRBV25-1	TRBJ2-3	-	-
CASSFGGGETQYF	TGTGCCAGCAGCTTTGGGGGCGGAGAGACCCAGTACTTC	13	TRBV5-4	TRBJ2-5	-	few